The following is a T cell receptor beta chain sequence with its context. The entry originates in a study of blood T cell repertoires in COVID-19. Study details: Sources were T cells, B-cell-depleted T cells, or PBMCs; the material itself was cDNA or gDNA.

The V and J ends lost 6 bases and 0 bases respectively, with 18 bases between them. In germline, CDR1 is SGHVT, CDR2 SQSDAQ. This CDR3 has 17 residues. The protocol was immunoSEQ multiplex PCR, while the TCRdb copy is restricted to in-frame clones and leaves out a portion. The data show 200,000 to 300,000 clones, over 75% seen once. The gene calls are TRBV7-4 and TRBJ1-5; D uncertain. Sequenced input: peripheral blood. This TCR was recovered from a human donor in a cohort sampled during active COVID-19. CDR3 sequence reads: CASSLREGSYSNQPQHF. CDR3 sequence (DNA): TGTGCCAGCAGTTTAAGGGAGGGATCTTATAGCAATCAGCCCCAGCATTTT.